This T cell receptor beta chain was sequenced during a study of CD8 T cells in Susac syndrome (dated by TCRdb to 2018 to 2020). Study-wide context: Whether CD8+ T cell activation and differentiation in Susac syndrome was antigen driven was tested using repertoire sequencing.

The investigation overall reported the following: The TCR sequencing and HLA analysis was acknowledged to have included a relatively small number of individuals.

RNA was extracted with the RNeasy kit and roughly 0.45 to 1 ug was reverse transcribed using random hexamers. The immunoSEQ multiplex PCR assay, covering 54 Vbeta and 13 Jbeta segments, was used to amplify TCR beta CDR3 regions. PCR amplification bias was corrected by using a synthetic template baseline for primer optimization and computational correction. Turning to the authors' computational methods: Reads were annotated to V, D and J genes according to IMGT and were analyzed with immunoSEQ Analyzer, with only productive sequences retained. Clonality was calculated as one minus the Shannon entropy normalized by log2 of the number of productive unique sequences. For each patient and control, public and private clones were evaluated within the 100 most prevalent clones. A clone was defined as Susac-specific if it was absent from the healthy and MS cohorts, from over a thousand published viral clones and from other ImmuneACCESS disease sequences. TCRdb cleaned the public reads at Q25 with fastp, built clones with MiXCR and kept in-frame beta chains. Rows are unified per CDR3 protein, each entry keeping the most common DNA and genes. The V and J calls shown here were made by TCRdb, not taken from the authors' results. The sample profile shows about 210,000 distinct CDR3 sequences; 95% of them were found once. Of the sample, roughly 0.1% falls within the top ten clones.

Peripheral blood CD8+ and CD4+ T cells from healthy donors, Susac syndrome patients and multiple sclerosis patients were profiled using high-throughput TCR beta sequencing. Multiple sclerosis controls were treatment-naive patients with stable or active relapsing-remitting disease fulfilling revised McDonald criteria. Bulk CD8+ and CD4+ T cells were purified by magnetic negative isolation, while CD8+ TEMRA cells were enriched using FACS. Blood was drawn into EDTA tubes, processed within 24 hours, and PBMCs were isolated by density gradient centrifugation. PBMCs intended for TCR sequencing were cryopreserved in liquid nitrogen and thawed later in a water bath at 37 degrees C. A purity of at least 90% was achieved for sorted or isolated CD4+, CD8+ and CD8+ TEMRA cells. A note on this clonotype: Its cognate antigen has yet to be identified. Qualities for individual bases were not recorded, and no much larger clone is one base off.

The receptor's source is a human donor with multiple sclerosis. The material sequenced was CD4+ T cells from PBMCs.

DNA sequence: TGTGCCAGCAGCGTGGCAGCCTCTAACTATGGCTACACCTTC. This is translated as CASSVAASNYGYTF. The sequence joins TRBV14 to TRBJ1-2, with the D gene not confidently named. Reading from cysteine to phenylalanine, the CDR3 counts 14 amino acids. The CDR3 DNA has 42 bases and is translated from base 1. V is shortened by 5 bases, J by 0 bases, and the region joining them spans 10 bases. Reading the germline V gene gives CDR1 SGHDN and CDR2 FVKESK.